A selection of T cell receptor beta chains follows, all from one sample in a study of post-analysis software for immune sequencing data. TCRdb used MiXCR to reprocess the PCR reads, holding one entry per CDR3 protein. The table records roughly 600,000 distinct CDR3 sequences, roughly 40% of them present only once. Sequencing input: blood. These receptors all come from a girl aged 10-17 years with multiple sclerosis. CDR3s include the opening cysteine and the closing phenylalanine or tryptophan. Fields, in order: CDR3 DNA, CDR3 protein, clone size, V gene, D gene, J gene. A D gene is named only where the DNA matches it firmly. Clone size is given for some rows only: seen once, a few or many times, or a class if the clone is expanded.

TGTGCCAGCAGTTTAGCGGCTAGCGGGGATATTAGCACAGATACGCAGTATTTT,CASSLAASGDISTDTQYF,few,TRBV12-3/TRBV12-4,TRBD2,TRBJ2-3
TGTGCCACCAGCAGAGATACCGGGACGCGGGACGAGCAGTACTTC,CATSRDTGTRDEQYF,few,TRBV15,NA,TRBJ2-7
TGTGCCAGCAGCTTAGCGGGAGGCGGGGCCTACGAGCAGTACTTC,CASSLAGGGAYEQYF,NA,TRBV7-2,NA,TRBJ2-7
TGTGCCAGCAGCCAAGATATGGGGAGGGACTACGAGCAGTACTTC,CASSQDMGRDYEQYF,few,TRBV4-2,TRBD2,TRBJ2-7
TGTGCCAGCAGCTTGTGGGGGCGGAACACTGAAGCTTTCTTT,CASSLWGRNTEAFF,NA,TRBV7-2,NA,TRBJ1-1
TGTGCCAGCAGCTTAGCGCTTCGGACTAGCGGCTACGAGCAGTACTTC,CASSLALRTSGYEQYF,NA,TRBV7-9,TRBD2,TRBJ2-7
TGTGCCAGCAGCCAAGATTGGGGTGGCGAGCAGTACTTC,CASSQDWGGEQYF,NA,TRBV3-1,NA,TRBJ2-7
TGTGCCAGCAGTCAAACGGCCTCCTATGGCTACACCTTC,CASSQTASYGYTF,few,TRBV6-2/TRBV6-3,NA,TRBJ1-2
TGTGCCAGCAGTAGGGGGACAGACCCAAAAGAGACCCAGTACTTC,CASSRGTDPKETQYF,NA,TRBV7-9,TRBD1,TRBJ2-5
TGTGCCAGCAGGTGGGGGACAGGGGGCCGGGGCAATCAGCCCCAGCATTTT,CASRWGTGGRGNQPQHF,NA,TRBV28,TRBD1,TRBJ1-5
TGTGCCAGTAGTATCTTCGGGGGTGGCTACACCTTC,CASSIFGGGYTF,NA,TRBV7-2,NA,TRBJ1-2
TGTGCCAGCAGCTCGGGACAGGGAGACGACAAAAACATTCAGTACTTC,CASSSGQGDDKNIQYF,NA,TRBV7-3,TRBD1,TRBJ2-4
TGTGCCAGCAGTCGGCTAGCGGGACCCTACGAGCAGTACTTC,CASSRLAGPYEQYF,few,TRBV6-5,TRBD2,TRBJ2-7
TGTGCCAGCAGCCAACCCAATCAGGGGGTCCAGAACAATGAGCAGTACTTC,CASSQPNQGVQNNEQYF,NA,TRBV4-2,TRBD1,TRBJ2-5
TGCAGCGTTCCAGGGGCCGACACTGAAGCTTTCTTT,CSVPGADTEAFF,NA,TRBV29-1,NA,TRBJ1-1
TGCGCCAGCAGCGATAAACAGGGGGGGAGCCCCTACGAGCAGTACTTC,CASSDKQGGSPYEQYF,NA,TRBV10-1,NA,TRBJ2-7
TGTGCCAGCAGCACGGTCTCCTACGAGCAGTACTTC,CASSTVSYEQYF,few,TRBV7-9,NA,TRBJ2-7
TGTGCCAGCAGCTTAGCTGTCGCCCGGGGTGAAAAACTGTTTTTT,CASSLAVARGEKLFF,NA,TRBV7-6,NA,TRBJ1-4
TGTGCCAGCGGTGTTCCGGACAATGAGCAGTTCTTC,CASGVPDNEQFF,NA,TRBV28,NA,TRBJ2-1
TGCGCCAGCAGTGGTCCCGGGACAGGACGCTCCTACGAGCAGTACTTC,CASSGPGTGRSYEQYF,NA,TRBV10-2,TRBD1,TRBJ2-7
TGTGCCAGCAGCCACCGTGATCGAACCGCCTACGAGCAGTACTTC,CASSHRDRTAYEQYF,NA,TRBV11-3,NA,TRBJ2-7
TGTGCCACCGGGACGCCTAACCCCTTGGACCAGTTCTTC,CATGTPNPLDQFF,NA,TRBV28,NA,TRBJ2-1
TGCAGTGCTGGAACAGACAATGAAAAACTGTTTTTT,CSAGTDNEKLFF,NA,TRBV20-1,NA,TRBJ1-4
TGTGCCAGCAGCCAAGAGGGGGGCGGGGTGACAGATACGCAGTATTTT,CASSQEGGGVTDTQYF,NA,TRBV4-2,NA,TRBJ2-3
TGCAGCGTGACGGACAGAATGACAGATACGCAGTATTTT,CSVTDRMTDTQYF,NA,TRBV29-1,NA,TRBJ2-3